This record covers a single T cell receptor (beta chain). The target antigen is unknown. These data come from a study of T cell responses to AZD1222 COVID-19 vaccine. The germline gives CDR1 SQVTM, CDR2 ANQGSEA. Germline trimming cut 7 bases from V and 4 bases from J; bases unmatched to any gene: 10. This CDR3 is built from 14 residues. The method was immunoSEQ multiplex PCR; TCRdb's version includes in-frame clones alone and lacks a portion of them. The data show some 150,000 clones, 75% to 95% seen once. Study results and caveats: Clonal diversity was possibly underestimated, and the donors were mostly white British, with more females. Spike-specific TCR breadth and depth grew following two AZD1222 doses. Regions left unmutated in variants are reportedly the target of nearly half of spike-specific TCRs. With dominance at 160-218 and 743-854, vaccine-associated CD4 TCRs spanned spike.

The sequence derives from an adult in good health. This specimen was peripheral blood, taken on day 0 of MenACWY control vaccination. This rearrangement joins TRBV29-1 to TRBJ2-7; 10 nucleotides align to TRBD2. The CDR3 reads CSAGIAGGPYEQYF. In nucleotides, the CDR3 is TGCAGCGCCGGTATAGCGGGGGGTCCTTACGAGCAGTACTTC.